Below, one TCR beta chain is given with its context. Unique molecular identifiers were incorporated during preparation of the TCRbeta library. TCRdb processed the PCR reads anew with MiXCR; each CDR3 protein has one entry. This table holds about half a million distinct CDR3 sequences, about an eighth found once. The source of the sample is a study of T-cell reconstitution after alpha-beta-depleted transplantation in children. Germline CDR1 SGDLS, CDR2 YYNGEE. V was pared by 3 bases and J by 5 bases, with 5 bases of the junction left unmatched. The CDR3 length is 13 residues. The sample here was PBMCs from the stem cell graft donor, taken from the stem cell graft. The chain is built from TRBV9 and TRBJ2-7; 7 bases line up with TRBD1. The origin of this receptor is a human donor who donated a stem cell graft to a child with combined immunodeficiency. The CDR3: CASSEDRADEQYF. In DNA, the CDR3 is TGTGCCAGCAGCGAAGACAGGGCGGACGAGCAGTACTTC.